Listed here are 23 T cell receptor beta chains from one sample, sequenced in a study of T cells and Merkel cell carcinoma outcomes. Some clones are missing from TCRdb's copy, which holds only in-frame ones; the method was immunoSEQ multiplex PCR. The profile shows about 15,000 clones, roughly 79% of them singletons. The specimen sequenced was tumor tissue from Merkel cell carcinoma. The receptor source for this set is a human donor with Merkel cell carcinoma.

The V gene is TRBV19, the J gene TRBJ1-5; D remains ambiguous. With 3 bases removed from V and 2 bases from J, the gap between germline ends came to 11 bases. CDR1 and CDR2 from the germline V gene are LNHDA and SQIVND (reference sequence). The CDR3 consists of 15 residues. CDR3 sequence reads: CASSMGFSGNQPQHF. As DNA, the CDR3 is TGTGCCAGTAGTATGGGGTTTTCAGGCAATCAGCCCCAGCATTTT. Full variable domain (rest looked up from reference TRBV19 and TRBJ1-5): DGGITQSPKYLFRKEGQNVTLSCEQNLNHDAMYWYRQDPGQGLRLIYYSQIVNDFQKGDIAEGYSVSREKKESFPLTVTSAQKNPTAFYLCASSMGFSGNQPQHFGDGTRLSIL.

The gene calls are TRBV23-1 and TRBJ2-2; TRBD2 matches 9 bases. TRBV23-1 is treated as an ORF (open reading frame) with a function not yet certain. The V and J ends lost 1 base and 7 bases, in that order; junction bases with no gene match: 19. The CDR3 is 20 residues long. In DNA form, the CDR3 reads TGCGCCAGCAGTCAATGCGCCCCCCTGGGTAGCGGGAGTATTCACGGGGAGCTGTTTTTT. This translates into CASSQCAPLGSGSIHGELFF.

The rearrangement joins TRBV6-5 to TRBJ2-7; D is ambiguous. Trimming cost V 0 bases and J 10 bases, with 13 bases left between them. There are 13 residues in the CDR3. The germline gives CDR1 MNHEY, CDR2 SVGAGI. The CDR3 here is CASSYSTGGKQYF. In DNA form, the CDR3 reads TGTGCCAGCAGTTACTCGACGGGCGGCAAACAGTACTTC.

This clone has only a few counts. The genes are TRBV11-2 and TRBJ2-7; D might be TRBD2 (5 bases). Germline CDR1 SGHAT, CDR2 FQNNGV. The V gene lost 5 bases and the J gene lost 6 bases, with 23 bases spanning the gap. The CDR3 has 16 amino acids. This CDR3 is CASSAPFTSGNPEQYF. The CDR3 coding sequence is TGTGCCAGCAGCGCCCCATTTACCAGCGGCAACCCCGAGCAGTACTTC.

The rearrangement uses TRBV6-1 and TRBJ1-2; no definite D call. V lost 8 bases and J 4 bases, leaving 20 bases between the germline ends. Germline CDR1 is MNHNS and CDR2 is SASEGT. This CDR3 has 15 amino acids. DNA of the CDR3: TGTGCCAGCTCGATGGCAGAGAATTTGGGCTATGGCTACACCTTC. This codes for CASSMAENLGYGYTF.

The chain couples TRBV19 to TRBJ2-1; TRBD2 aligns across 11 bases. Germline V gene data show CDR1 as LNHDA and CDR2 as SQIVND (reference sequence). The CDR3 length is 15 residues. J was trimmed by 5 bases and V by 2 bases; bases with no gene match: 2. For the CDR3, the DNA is TGTGCCAGTAGTATACTAGCGGGAGGAAACAATGAGCAGTTCTTC. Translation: CASSILAGGNNEQFF.

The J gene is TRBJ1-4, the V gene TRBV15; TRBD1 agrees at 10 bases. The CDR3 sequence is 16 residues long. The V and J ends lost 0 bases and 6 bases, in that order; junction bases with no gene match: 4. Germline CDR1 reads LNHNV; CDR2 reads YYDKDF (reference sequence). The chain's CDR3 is CATSRDLGQGYEKLFF. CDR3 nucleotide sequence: TGTGCCACCAGCAGAGATTTGGGACAGGGGTATGAAAAACTGTTTTTT. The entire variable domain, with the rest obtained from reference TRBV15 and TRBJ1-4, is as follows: DAMVIQNPRYQVTQFGKPVTLSCSQTLNHNVMYWYQQKSSQAPKLLFHYYDKDFNNEADTPDNFQSRRPNTSFCFLDIRSPGLGDTAMYLCATSRDLGQGYEKLFFGSGTQLSVL.

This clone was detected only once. The CDR3 sequence: CASSLAVYSSAYEQYF. The DNA of the CDR3 is TGTGCCAGCAGCTTGGCGGTTTACAGTAGTGCCTACGAGCAGTACTTC. V usage is TRBV5-5 and J usage is TRBJ2-7; D gene uncertain. The length of the CDR3 is 16 residues. V lost 0 bases to trimming and J lost 2 bases, with 15 bases between them. The germline V gene has CDR1 SGHKS and CDR2 YYEKEE (reference sequence). The full variable domain, with the rest looked up from reference TRBV5-5 and TRBJ2-7, is DAGVTQSPTHLIKTRGQQVTLRCSPISGHKSVSWYQQVLGQGPQFIFQYYEKEERGRGNFPDRFSARQFPNYSSELNVNALLLGDSALYLCASSLAVYSSAYEQYFGPGTRLTVT.

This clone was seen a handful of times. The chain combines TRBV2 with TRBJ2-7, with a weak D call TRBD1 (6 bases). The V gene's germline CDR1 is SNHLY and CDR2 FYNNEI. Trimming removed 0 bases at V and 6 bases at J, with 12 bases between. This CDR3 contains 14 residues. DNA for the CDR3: TGTGCCAGCAGTGAAGCTAGTACAGGGCTCGAGCAGTACTTC. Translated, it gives CASSEASTGLEQYF.

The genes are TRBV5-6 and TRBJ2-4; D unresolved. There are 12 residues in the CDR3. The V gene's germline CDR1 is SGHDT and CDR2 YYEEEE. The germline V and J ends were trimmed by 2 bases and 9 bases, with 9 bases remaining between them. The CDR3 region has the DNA TGTGCCAGCAGCTTCAATCGGGCCATTCAGTACTTC. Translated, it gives CASSFNRAIQYF.

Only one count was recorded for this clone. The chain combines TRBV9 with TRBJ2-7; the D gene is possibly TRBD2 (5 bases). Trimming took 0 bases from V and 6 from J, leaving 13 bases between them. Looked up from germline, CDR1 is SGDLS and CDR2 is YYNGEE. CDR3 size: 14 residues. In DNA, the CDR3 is TGTGCCAGCAGCGTAGCGGAGGTTTTGAGCGAGCAGTACTTC. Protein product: CASSVAEVLSEQYF.

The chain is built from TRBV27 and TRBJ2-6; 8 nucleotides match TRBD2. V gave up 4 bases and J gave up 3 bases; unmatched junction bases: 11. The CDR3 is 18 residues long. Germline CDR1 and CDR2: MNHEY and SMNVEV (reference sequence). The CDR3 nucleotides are TGTGCCAGCAGTTCAGCGGGAGTTCACCGGTATGGGGCCAACGTCCTGACTTTC. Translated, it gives CASSSAGVHRYGANVLTF.

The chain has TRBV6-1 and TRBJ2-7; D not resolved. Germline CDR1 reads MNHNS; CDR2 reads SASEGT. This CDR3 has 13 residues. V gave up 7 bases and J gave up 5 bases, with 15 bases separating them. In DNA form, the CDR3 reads TGTGCCAGCATCGAATGGGGTCGGCACGAGCAGTACTTC. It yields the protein CASIEWGRHEQYF.

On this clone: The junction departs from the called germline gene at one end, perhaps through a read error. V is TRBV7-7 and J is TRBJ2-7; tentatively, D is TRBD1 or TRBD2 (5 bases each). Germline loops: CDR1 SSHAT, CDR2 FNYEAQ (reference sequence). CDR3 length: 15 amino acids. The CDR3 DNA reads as TGTGCTAGCAGCCCCGGGACCGGATCTTTCTACGAGCAGTACTTC. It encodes CASSPGTGSFYEQYF.

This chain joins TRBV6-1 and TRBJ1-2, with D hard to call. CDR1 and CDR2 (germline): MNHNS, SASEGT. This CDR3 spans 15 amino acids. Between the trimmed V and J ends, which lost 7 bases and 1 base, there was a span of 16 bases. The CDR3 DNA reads TGTGCCAGCACCAAAAGCGCAGGATTTAACTATGGCTACACCTTC. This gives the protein CASTKSAGFNYGYTF.

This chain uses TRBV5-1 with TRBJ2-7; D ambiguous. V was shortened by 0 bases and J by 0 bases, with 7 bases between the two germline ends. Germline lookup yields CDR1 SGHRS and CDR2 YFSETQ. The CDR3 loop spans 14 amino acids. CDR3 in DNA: TGCGCCAGCAGCTTGGACAAGCCCTCCTACGAGCAGTACTTC. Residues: CASSLDKPSYEQYF. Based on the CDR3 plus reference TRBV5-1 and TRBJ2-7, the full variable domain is KAGVTQTPRYLIKTRGQQVTLSCSPISGHRSVSWYQQTPGQGLQFLFEYFSETQRNKGNFPGRFSGRQFSNSRSEMNVSTLELGDSALYLCASSLDKPSYEQYFGPGTRLTVT.

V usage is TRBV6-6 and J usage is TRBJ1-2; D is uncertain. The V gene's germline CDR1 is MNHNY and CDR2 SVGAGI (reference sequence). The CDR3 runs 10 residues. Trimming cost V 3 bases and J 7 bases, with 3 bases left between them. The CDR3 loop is CASSYGGYTF. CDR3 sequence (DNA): TGTGCCAGCAGTTATGGTGGCTACACCTTC.

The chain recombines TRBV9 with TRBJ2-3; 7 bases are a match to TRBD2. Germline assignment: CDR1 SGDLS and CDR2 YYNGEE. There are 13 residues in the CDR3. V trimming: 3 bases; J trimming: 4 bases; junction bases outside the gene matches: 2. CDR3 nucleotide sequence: TGTGCCAGCAGCGGGGGGGGTGCAGATACGCAGTATTTT. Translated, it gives CASSGGGADTQYF.

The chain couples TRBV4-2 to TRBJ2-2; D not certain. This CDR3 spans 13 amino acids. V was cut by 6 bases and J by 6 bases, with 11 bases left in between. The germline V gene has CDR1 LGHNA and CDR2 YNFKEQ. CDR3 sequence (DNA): TGTGCCAGCAGTCGCGGTAGCCCCGGGGAGCTGTTTTTT. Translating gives CASSRGSPGELFF.

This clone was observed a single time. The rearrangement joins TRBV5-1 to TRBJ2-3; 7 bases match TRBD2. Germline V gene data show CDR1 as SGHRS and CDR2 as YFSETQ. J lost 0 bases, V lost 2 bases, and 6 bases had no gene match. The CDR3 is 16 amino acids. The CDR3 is CASSLLLAASTDTQYF. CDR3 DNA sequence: TGCGCCAGCAGCTTATTGCTAGCGGCAAGCACAGATACGCAGTATTTT.

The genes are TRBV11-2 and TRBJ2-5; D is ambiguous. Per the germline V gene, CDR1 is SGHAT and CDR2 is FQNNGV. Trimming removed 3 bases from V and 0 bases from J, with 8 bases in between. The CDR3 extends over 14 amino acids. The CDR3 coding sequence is TGTGCCAGCAGCTTTAACCCAAACCAAGAGACCCAGTACTTC. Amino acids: CASSFNPNQETQYF. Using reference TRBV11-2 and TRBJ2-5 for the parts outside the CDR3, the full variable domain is EAGVAQSPRYKIIEKRQSVAFWCNPISGHATLYWYQQILGQGPKLLIQFQNNGVVDDSQLPKDRFSAERLKGVDSTLKIQPAKLEDSAVYLCASSFNPNQETQYFGPGTRLLVL.

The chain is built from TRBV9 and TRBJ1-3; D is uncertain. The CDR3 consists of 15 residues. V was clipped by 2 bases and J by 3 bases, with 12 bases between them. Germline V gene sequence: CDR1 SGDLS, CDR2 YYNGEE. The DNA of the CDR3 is TGTGCCAGCAGCGTGGGAACAGACCATGGAAACACCATATATTTT. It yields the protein CASSVGTDHGNTIYF.

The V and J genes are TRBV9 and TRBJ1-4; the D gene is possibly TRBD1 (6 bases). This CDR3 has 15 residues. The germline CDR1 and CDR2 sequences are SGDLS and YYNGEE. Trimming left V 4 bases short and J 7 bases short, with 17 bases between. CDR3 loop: CASSLGGQGGEKLFF. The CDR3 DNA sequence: TGTGCCAGCAGCCTAGGGGGGCAGGGAGGTGAAAAACTGTTTTTT.